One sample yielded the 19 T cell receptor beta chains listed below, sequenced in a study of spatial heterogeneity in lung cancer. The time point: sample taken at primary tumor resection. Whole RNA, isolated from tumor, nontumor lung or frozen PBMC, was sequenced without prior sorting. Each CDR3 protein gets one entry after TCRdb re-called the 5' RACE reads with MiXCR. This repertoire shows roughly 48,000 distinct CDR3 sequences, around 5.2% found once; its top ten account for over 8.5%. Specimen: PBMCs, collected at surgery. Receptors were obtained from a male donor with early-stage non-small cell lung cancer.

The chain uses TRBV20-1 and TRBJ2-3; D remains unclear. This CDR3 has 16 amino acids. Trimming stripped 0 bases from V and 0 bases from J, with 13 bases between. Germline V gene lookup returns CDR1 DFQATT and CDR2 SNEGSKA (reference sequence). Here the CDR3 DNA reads TGCAGTGCTAGAGAACCCGGCGGCCTTAGCACAGATACGCAGTATTTT. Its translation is CSAREPGGLSTDTQYF.

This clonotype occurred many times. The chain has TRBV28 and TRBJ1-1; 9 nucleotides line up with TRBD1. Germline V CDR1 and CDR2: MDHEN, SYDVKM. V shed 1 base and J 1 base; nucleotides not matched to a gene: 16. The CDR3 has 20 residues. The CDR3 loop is CASSLYFIQGASLENTEAFF. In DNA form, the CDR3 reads TGTGCCAGCAGTTTATACTTTATACAGGGGGCGAGCCTGGAGAACACTGAAGCTTTCTTT. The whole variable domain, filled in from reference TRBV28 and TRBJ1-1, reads DVKVTQSSRYLVKRTGEKVFLECVQDMDHENMFWYRQDPGLGLRLIYFSYDVKMKEKGDIPEGYSVSREKKERFSLILESASTNQTSMYLCASSLYFIQGASLENTEAFFGQGTRLTVV.

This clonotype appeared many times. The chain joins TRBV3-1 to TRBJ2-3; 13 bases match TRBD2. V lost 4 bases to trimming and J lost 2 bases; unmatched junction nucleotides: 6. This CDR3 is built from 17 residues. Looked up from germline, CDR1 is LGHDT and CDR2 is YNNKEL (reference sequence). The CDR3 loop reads CASSPGLAGHNTDTQYF. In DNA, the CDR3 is TGTGCCAGCAGCCCGGGACTAGCGGGACACAACACAGATACGCAGTATTTT.

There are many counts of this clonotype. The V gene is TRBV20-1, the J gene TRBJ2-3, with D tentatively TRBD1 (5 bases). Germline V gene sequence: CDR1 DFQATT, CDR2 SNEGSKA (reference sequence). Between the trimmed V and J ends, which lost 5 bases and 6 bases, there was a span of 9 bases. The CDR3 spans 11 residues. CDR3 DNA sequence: TGCAGTGCTTCAGGGTCCGATACGCAGTATTTT. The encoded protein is CSASGSDTQYF.

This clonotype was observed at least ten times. As DNA, the CDR3 is TGTGCCAGCAGCGCGGTCAAAAGGAATTCACCCCTCCACTTT. This encodes CASSAVKRNSPLHF. The chain is built from TRBV2 and TRBJ1-6; D gene unclear. This CDR3 spans 14 amino acids. Trimming took 6 bases from V and 7 from J, leaving 13 bases between them. Germline lookup yields CDR1 SNHLY and CDR2 FYNNEI.

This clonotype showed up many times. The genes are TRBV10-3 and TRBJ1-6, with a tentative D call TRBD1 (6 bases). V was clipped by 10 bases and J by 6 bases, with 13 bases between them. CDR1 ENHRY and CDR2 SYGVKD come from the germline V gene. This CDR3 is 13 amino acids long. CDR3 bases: TGTGCCACGGAGACAGGACCTAATTCACCCCTCCACTTT. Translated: CATETGPNSPLHF.

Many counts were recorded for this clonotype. CDR3 sequence: CASSLSPKETQYF. The CDR3 bases are TGTGCCAGCAGTCTTTCCCCTAAAGAGACCCAGTACTTC. V and J are TRBV27 and TRBJ2-5; D remains ambiguous. This CDR3 is 13 amino acids long. Germline CDR1 MNHEY, CDR2 SMNVEV (reference sequence). V was clipped by 5 bases and J by 3 bases, with 10 bases between them.

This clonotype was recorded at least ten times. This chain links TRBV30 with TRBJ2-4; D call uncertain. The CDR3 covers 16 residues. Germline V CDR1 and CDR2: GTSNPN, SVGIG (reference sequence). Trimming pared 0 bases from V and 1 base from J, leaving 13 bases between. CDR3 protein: CAWSVPVTGAKNIQYF. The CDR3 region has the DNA TGTGCCTGGAGTGTACCGGTCACTGGGGCCAAAAACATTCAGTACTTC.

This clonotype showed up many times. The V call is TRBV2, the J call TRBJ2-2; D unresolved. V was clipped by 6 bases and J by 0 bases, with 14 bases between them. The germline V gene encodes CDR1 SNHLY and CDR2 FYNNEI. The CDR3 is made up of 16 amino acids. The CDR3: CASRSSYRANTGELFF. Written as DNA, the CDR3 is TGTGCCAGCAGATCCTCTTACCGGGCGAACACCGGGGAGCTGTTTTTT.

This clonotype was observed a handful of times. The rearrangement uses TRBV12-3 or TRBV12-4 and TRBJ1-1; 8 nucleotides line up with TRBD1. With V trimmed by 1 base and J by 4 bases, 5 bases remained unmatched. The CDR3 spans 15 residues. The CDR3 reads CASSLGTGRATEAFF. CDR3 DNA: TGTGCCAGCAGTTTAGGGACAGGGAGGGCCACTGAAGCTTTCTTT.

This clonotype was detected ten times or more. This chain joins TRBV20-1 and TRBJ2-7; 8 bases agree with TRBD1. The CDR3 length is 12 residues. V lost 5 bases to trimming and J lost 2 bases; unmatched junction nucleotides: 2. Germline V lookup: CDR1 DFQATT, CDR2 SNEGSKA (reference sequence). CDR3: CSAADRAYEQYF. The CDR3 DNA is TGCAGTGCTGCGGACAGGGCCTACGAGCAGTACTTC.

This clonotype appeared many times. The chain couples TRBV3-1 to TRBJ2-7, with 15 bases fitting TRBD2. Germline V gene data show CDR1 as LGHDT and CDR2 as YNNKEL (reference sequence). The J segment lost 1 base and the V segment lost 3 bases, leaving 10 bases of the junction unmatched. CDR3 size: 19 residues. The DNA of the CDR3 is TGTGCCAGCAGCCAGCCCGGACTAGCGGGAGGGCCAGGATCCTACGAGCAGTACTTC. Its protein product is CASSQPGLAGGPGSYEQYF.

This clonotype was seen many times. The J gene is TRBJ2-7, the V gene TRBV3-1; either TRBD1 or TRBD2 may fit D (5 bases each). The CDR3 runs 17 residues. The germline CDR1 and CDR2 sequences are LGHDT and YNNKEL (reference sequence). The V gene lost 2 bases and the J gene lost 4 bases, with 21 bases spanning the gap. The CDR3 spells CASSQRPYWDGNYEQYF. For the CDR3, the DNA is TGTGCCAGCAGCCAACGCCCTTATTGGGACGGAAATTACGAGCAGTACTTC.

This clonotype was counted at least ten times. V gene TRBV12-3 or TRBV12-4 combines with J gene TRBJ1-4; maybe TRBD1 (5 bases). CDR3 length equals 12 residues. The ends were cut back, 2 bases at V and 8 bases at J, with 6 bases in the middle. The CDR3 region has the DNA TGTGCCAGCAGTTTAAGGGACGAAAAACTGTTTTTT. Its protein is CASSLRDEKLFF.

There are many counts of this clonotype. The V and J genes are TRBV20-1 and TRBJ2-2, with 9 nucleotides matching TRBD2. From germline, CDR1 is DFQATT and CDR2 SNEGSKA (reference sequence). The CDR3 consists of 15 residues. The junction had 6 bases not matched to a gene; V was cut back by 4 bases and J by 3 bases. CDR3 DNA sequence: TGCAGTGCTATCGAAGGCGGGAGGGACACCGGGGAGCTGTTTTTT. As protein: CSAIEGGRDTGELFF.

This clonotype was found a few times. The CDR3 spells CASSLYPGSGANVLTF. For the CDR3, the DNA is TGTGCCAGCAGTTTGTATCCAGGGTCCGGGGCCAACGTCCTGACTTTC. The chain couples TRBV27 to TRBJ2-6; D perhaps matches TRBD1 (5 bases). Trimming removed 3 bases from V and 4 bases from J, with 13 bases in between. Per germline, CDR1 MNHEY and CDR2 SMNVEV (reference sequence). This CDR3 has 16 amino acids.

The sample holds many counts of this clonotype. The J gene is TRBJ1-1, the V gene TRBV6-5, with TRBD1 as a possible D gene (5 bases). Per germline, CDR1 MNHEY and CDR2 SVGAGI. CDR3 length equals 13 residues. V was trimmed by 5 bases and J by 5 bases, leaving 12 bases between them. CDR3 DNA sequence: TGTGCCAGCAGTCGCGGGACTACTACTGAAGCTTTCTTT. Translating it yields CASSRGTTTEAFF.

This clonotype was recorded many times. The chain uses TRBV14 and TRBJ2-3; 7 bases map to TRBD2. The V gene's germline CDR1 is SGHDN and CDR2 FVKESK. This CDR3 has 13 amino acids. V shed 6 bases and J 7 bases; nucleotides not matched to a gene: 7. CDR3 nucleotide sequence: TGTGCCAGCAGTCCGGGAGGTGTACATACGCAGTATTTT. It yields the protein CASSPGGVHTQYF. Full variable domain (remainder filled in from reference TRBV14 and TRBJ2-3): EAGVTQFPSHSVIEKGQTVTLRCDPISGHDNLYWYRRVMGKEIKFLLHFVKESKQDESGMPNNRFLAERTGGTYSTLKVQPAELEDSGVYFCASSPGGVHTQYFGPGTRLTVL.

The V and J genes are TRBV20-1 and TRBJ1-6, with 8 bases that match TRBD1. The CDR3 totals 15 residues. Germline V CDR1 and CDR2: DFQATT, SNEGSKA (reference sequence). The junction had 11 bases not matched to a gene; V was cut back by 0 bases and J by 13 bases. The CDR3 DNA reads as TGCAGTGCTAGAGATCCCCGACAGGGGTTCTCGCCCCTCCACTTT. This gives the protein CSARDPRQGFSPLHF.